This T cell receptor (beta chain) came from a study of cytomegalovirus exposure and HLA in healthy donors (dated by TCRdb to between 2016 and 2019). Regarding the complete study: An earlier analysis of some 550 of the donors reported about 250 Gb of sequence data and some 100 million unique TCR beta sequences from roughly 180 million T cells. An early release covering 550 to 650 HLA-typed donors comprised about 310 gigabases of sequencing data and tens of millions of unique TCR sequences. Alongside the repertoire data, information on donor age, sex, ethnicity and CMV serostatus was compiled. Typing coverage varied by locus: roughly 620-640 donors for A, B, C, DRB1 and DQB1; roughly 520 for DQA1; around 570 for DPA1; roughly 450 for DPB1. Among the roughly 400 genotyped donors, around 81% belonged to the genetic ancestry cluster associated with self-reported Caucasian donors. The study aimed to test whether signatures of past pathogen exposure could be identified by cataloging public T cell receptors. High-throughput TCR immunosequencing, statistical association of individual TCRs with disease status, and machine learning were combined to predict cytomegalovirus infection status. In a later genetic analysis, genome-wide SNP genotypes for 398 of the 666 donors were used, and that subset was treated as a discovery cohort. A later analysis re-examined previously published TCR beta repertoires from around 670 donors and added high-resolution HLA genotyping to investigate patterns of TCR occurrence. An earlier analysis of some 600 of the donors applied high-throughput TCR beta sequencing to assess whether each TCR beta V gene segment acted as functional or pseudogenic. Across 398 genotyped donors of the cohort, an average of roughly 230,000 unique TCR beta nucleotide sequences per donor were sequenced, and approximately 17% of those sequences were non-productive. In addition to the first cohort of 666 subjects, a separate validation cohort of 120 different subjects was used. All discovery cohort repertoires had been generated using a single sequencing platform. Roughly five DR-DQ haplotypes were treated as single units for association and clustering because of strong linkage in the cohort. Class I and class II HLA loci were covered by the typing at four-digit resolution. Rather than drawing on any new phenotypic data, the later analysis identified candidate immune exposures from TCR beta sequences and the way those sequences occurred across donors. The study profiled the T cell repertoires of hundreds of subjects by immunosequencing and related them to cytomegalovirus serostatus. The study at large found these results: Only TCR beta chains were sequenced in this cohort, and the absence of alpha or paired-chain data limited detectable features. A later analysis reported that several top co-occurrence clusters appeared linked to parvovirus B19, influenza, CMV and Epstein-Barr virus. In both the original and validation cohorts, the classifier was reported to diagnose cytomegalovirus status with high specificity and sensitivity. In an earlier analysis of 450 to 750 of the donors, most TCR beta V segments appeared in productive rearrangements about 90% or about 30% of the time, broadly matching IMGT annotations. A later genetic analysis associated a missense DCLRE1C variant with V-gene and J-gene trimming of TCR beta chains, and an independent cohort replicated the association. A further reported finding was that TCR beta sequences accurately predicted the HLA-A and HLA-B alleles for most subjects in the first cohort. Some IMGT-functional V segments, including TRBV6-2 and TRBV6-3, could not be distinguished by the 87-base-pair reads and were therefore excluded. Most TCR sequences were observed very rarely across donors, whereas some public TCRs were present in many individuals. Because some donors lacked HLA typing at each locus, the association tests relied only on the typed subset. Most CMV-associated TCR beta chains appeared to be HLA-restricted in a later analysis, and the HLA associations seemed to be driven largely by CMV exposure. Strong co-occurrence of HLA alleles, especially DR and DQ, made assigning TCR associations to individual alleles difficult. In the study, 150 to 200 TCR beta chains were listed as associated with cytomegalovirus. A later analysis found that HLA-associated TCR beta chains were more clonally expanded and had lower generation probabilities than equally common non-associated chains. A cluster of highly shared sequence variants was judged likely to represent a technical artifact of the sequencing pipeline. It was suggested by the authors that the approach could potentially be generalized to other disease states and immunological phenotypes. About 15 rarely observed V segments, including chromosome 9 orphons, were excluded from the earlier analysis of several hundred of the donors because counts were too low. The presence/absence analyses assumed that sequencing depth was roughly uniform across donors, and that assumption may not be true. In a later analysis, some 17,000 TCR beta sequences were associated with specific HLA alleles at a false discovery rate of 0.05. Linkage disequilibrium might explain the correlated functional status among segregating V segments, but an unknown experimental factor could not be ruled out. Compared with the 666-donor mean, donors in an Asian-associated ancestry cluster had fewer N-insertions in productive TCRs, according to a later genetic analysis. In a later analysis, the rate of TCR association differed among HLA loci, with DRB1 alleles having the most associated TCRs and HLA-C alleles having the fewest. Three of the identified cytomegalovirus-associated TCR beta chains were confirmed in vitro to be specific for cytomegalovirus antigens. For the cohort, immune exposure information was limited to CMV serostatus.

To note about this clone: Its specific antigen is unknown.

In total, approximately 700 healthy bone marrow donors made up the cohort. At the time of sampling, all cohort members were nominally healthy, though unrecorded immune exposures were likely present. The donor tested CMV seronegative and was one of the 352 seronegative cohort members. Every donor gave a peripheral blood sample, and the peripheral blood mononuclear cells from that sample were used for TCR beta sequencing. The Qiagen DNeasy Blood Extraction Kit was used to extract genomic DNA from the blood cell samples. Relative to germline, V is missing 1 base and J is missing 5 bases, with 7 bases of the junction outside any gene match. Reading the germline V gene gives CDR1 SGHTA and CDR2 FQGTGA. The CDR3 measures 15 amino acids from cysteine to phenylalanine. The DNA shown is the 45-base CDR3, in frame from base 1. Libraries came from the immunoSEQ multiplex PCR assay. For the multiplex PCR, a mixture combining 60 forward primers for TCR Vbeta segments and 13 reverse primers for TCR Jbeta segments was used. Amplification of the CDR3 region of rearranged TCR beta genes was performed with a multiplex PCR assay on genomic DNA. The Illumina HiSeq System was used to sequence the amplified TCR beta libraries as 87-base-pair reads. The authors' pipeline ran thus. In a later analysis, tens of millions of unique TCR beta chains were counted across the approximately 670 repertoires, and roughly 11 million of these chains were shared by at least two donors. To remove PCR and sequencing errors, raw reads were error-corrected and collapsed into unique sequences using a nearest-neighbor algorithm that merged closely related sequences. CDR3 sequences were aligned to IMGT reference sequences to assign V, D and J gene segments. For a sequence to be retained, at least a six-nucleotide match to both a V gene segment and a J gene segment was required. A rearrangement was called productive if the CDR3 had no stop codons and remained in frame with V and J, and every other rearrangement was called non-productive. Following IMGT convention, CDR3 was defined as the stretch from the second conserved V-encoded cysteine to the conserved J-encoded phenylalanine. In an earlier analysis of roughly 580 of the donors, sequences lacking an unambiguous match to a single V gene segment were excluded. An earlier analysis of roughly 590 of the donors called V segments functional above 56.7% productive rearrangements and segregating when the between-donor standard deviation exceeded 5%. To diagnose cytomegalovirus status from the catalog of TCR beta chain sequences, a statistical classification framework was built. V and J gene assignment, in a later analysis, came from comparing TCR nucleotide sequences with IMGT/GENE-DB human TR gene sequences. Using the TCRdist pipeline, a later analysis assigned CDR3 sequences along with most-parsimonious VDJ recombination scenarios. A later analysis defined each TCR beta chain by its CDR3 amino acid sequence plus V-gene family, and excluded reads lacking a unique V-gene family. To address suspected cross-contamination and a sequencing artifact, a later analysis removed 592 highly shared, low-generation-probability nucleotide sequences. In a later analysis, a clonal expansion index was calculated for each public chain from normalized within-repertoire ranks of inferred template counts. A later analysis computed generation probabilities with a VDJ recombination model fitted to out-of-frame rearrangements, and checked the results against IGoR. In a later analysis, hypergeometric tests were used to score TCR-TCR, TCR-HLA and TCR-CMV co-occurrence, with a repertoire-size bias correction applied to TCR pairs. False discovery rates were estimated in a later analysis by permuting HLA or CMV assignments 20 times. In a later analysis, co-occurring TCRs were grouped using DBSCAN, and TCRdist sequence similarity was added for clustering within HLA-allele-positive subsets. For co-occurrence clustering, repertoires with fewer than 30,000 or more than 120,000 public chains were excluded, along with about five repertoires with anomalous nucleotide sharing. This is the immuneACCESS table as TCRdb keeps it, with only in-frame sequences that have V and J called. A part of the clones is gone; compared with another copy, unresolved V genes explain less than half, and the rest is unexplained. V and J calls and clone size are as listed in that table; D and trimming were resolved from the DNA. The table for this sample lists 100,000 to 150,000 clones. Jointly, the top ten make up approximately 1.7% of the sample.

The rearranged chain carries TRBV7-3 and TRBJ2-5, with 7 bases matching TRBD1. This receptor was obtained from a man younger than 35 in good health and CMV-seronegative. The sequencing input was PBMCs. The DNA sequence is TGTGCCAGCAGCTTAATTAAAGGGGGCCGGGAGACCCAGTACTTC. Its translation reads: CASSLIKGGRETQYF.